This T cell receptor beta chain was found in a study of response to subunit inactivated influenza vaccine. This CDR3 has 14 residues. The germline CDR1 and CDR2 sequences are SQVTM and ANQGSEA. V trimming: 4 bases; J trimming: 3 bases; junction bases outside the gene matches: 3. This clonotype was seen a few times. One entry per CDR3 protein results from TCRdb running MiXCR on the RT-PCR reads. The sample holds 700,000 to 900,000 distinct CDR3 sequences, 21% seen once. This receptor was obtained from a man aged 45 to 65 who received an inactivated influenza vaccine. The V and J genes are TRBV29-1 and TRBJ1-5, with 10 nucleotides matching TRBD1. Sequences were derived from PBMCs from blood, sampled less than 6 days after vaccination. The CDR3 reads CSVGGTGDNQPQHF. CDR3 bases: TGCAGCGTTGGCGGGACAGGGGACAATCAGCCCCAGCATTTT.